These 17 T cell receptor beta chains originate from one sample sequenced in a study of shared clonotypes between healthy human individuals. Only in-frame clones appear in the TCRdb table, and some are missing; sequencing was by immunoSEQ multiplex PCR. The sample holds 2 million to 3 million clones, 80% to 95% seen once. The material sequenced was naive CD4+ T cells from PBMCs. Subset denoted: CD45RA+ positively selected. Receptors originate from a man between 18 and 35 years old in good health. Some clones in this sample may be carry-over from other donors' samples.

The chain recombines TRBV5-1 with TRBJ2-1; 14 bases are shared with TRBD2. The CDR3 runs 15 residues. The V segment lost 5 bases and the J segment 6 bases; nucleotides outside the gene matches: 4. The germline V gene encodes CDR1 SGHRS and CDR2 YFSETQ. Here the CDR3 reads CASREGLAGANEQFF. In nucleotides, the CDR3 is TGCGCCAGCAGAGAGGGACTAGCGGGAGCCAATGAGCAGTTCTTC. The whole variable domain, filled in from reference TRBV5-1 and TRBJ2-1, reads KAGVTQTPRYLIKTRGQQVTLSCSPISGHRSVSWYQQTPGQGLQFLFEYFSETQRNKGNFPGRFSGRQFSNSRSEMNVSTLELGDSALYLCASREGLAGANEQFFGPGTRLTVL.

This rearrangement joins TRBV25-1 to TRBJ1-6, with 7 bases identical to TRBD1. CDR3 length: 16 amino acids. The germline gives CDR1 MGHDK, CDR2 SYGVNS. V shed 1 base and J 5 bases; nucleotides not matched to a gene: 5. CDR3 DNA sequence: TGTGCCAGCAGTGAATCTACGACAGGGCATAATTCACCCCTCCACTTT. Its translation: CASSESTTGHNSPLHF.

The rearrangement uses TRBV11-2 and TRBJ2-2, with 8 nucleotides matching TRBD2. There are 16 residues in the CDR3. Germline V CDR1 and CDR2: SGHAT, FQNNGV. V was pared by 6 bases and J by 1 base, with 7 bases of the junction left unmatched. The DNA of the CDR3 is TGTGCCAGCAGGCCCCTTACTAGCGGGAACACCGGGGAGCTGTTTTTT. Residues: CASRPLTSGNTGELFF.

Notes on this clone: The sample holds other DNA sequences that translate to the same CDR3. The chain recombines TRBV6-1 with TRBJ2-7; D remains unclear. The V gene lost 4 bases and the J gene lost 4 bases, with 5 bases spanning the gap. The V gene's germline CDR1 is MNHNS and CDR2 SASEGT. The CDR3 extends over 11 amino acids. CDR3: CASSGGYEQYF. The CDR3 coding sequence is TGTGCCAGCAGTGGAGGATACGAGCAGTACTTC.

The V gene is TRBV5-1, the J gene TRBJ2-7; TRBD1 is a possible D gene (6 bases). CDR1 is SGHRS, CDR2 YFSETQ, per germline. The CDR3 is 14 residues long. The germline V and J ends were trimmed by 4 bases and 2 bases, with 13 bases remaining between them. The CDR3 is CASSITGNPYEQYF. Here the CDR3 DNA reads TGCGCCAGCAGCATAACAGGGAATCCCTACGAGCAGTACTTC. The full variable domain, in which reference TRBV5-1 and TRBJ2-7 provide the parts outside the CDR3, is KAGVTQTPRYLIKTRGQQVTLSCSPISGHRSVSWYQQTPGQGLQFLFEYFSETQRNKGNFPGRFSGRQFSNSRSEMNVSTLELGDSALYLCASSITGNPYEQYFGPGTRLTVT.

The chain links TRBV4-1 to TRBJ1-2, with D possibly being TRBD1 (6 bases). CDR3 size: 15 residues. From germline, CDR1 is MGHRA and CDR2 YSYEKL. V lost 0 bases, J lost 5 bases, and 13 bases lay in between. CDR3 sequence: CASSQDREGGYGYTF. CDR3 coding DNA: TGCGCCAGCAGCCAAGATAGGGAAGGGGGATATGGCTACACCTTC.

This rearrangement joins TRBV5-1 to TRBJ2-3, with D perhaps given as TRBD1 or TRBD2 (6 bases each). V gave up 0 bases and J gave up 2 bases, with 13 bases separating them. The CDR3 runs to 16 residues. Germline CDR1 reads SGHRS; CDR2 reads YFSETQ. Here the CDR3 reads CASSLGRGDNTDTQYF. CDR3 sequence (DNA): TGCGCCAGCAGCTTGGGGAGGGGGGACAACACAGATACGCAGTATTTT. The full variable domain, completed using reference TRBV5-1 and TRBJ2-3, is KAGVTQTPRYLIKTRGQQVTLSCSPISGHRSVSWYQQTPGQGLQFLFEYFSETQRNKGNFPGRFSGRQFSNSRSEMNVSTLELGDSALYLCASSLGRGDNTDTQYFGPGTRLTVL.

The chain uses TRBV7-9 and TRBJ1-5; D remains unclear. The CDR3 consists of 16 residues. Germline V gene lookup returns CDR1 SEHNR and CDR2 FQNEAQ (reference sequence). Trimming stripped 2 bases from V and 5 bases from J, with 16 bases between. The CDR3 DNA follows: TGTGCCAGCAGCTTAACTGGCAGCGCCCGGGATCAGCCCCAGCATTTT. It yields the protein CASSLTGSARDQPQHF.

V is TRBV9 and J is TRBJ2-7; the match to TRBD1 covers 8 bases. V was pared by 0 bases and J by 9 bases, with 8 bases of the junction left unmatched. The CDR3 covers 14 residues. Germline lookup yields CDR1 SGDLS and CDR2 YYNGEE. CDR3: CASSVDQGASGQYF. The CDR3 bases are TGTGCCAGCAGCGTAGACCAGGGGGCCTCGGGGCAGTACTTC.

The chain carries TRBV13 and TRBJ2-5; maybe TRBD2 (5 bases). Germline CDR1 is PRHDT and CDR2 is FYEKMQ (reference sequence). This CDR3 is built from 14 residues. Trimming left V 7 bases short and J 4 bases short, with 16 bases between. The DNA of the CDR3 is TGTGCCAGCAACACCCGGGCGAGCGGAGAGACCCAGTACTTC. This translates into CASNTRASGETQYF.

About this clone itself: Other DNA sequences in this specimen translate into the identical CDR3. The chain carries TRBV28 and TRBJ1-2; D not certain. Germline V gene lookup returns CDR1 MDHEN and CDR2 SYDVKM. V gave up 6 bases and J gave up 2 bases, with 7 bases separating them. CDR3 length: 12 residues. As DNA, the CDR3 is TGTGCCAGCAGGACACTAAACTATGGCTACACCTTC. Translating gives CASRTLNYGYTF.

This clone was picked up one time. The chain joins TRBV5-1 to TRBJ2-2; 8 nucleotides agree with TRBD1. The V gene end was trimmed by 9 bases and the J gene end by 4 bases; junction bases not matched to a gene: 11. Germline lookup yields CDR1 SGHRS and CDR2 YFSETQ. This CDR3 region has 15 residues. This chain's CDR3 is CATHSTGVGTGELFF. The CDR3 DNA follows: TGCGCCACCCATTCGACAGGGGTCGGCACCGGGGAGCTGTTTTTT.

The chain is built from TRBV7-9 and TRBJ2-3; 8 bases align to TRBD2. The CDR3 has 15 amino acids. After removal of 5 bases from V and 1 base from J, the junction contained 5 bases not matched to a gene. CDR1 is SEHNR, CDR2 FQNEAQ, per germline (reference sequence). DNA of the CDR3: TGTGCCAGCAGCCGGGGGGGGCGCGGCACAGATACGCAGTATTTT. Protein sequence: CASSRGGRGTDTQYF.

In the case of this clone: At the DNA level, this CDR3 is encoded by other sequences in the same sample as well. V is TRBV30 and J is TRBJ2-5; D remains unclear. From germline, CDR1 is GTSNPN and CDR2 SVGIG (reference sequence). Trimming shortened V by 0 bases and J by 5 bases, and 4 bases separated the two germline ends. The CDR3 runs 11 residues. In DNA, the CDR3 is TGTGCCTGGAGTGTTGAGGAGACCCAGTACTTC. It translates to CAWSVEETQYF.

The V gene is TRBV6-5, the J gene TRBJ1-4; D unclear. Germline V gene sequence: CDR1 MNHEY, CDR2 SVGAGI. The CDR3 totals 14 residues. V was trimmed by 7 bases and J by 10 bases, leaving 19 bases between them. Here the CDR3 DNA reads TGTGCCAGCAATACTGGGGTGGCTTGGGGAAAACTGTTTTTT. Amino acids: CASNTGVAWGKLFF.

The chain employs TRBV5-1 and TRBJ2-1; 10 nucleotides match TRBD2. There are 15 residues in the CDR3. The V segment lost 6 bases and the J segment 6 bases; nucleotides outside the gene matches: 9. Germline CDR1 SGHRS, CDR2 YFSETQ. CDR3 sequence (DNA): TGCGCCAGCAAACTAGCGGGGAGACTGGTCAATGAGCAGTTCTTC. The encoded protein is CASKLAGRLVNEQFF.

The V gene is TRBV4-2, the J gene TRBJ1-3; D ambiguous. This CDR3 is built from 16 residues. The germline V gene has CDR1 LGHNA and CDR2 YNFKEQ. V was clipped by 7 bases and J by 0 bases, with 16 bases between them. DNA of the CDR3: TGTGCCAGCAACAAAGCGGCACATCTCTCTGGAAACACCATATATTTT. Protein: CASNKAAHLSGNTIYF.